The clone carrying this T cell receptor beta chain was seen a single time. The sample originates from a study of early T cells in non-severe SARS-CoV-2 infection. From the 5' RACE reads, TCRdb called clonotypes with MiXCR, one entry per CDR3 protein. This table has 53,000 or so distinct CDR3 sequences, about 12% appearing once. With 8 bases clipped from V and 5 bases from J, the junction kept 7 bases outside the gene matches. The CDR3 consists of 14 residues. Sequences were derived from whole blood, sampled at baseline. The origin of this receptor is an adult who was a healthcare worker with PCR-confirmed SARS-CoV-2 infection or an uninfected control (not recorded which). The rearrangement uses TRBV12-3 or TRBV12-4 and TRBJ2-2; 8 bases are a match to TRBD2. The CDR3, as DNA: TGTGCCAGCGCCAGCGGGACTAGAACCGGGGAGCTGTTTTTT. Translated, it gives CASASGTRTGELFF.